This entry is about one T cell receptor beta chain. The antigen remains unidentified. Each CDR3 protein gets one entry after TCRdb re-called the 5' RACE reads with MiXCR. Found here are about 3,300 distinct CDR3 sequences, roughly 15% of them singletons; the top ten hold approximately 7.5%. As for time point: sample taken at primary tumor resection. A total of approximately 77 untreated early-stage non-small cell lung cancer patients served as donors. In each case, whole RNA from tumor, nontumor lung or frozen PBMC was sequenced unsorted. The source of the sample is a study of spatial heterogeneity in lung cancer. Regarding the study as a whole: Tumors with more nonsynonymous mutations had more expanded intratumoral alpha and beta TCRs.

The receptor was derived from a male donor with early-stage non-small cell lung cancer. The specimen was lung tumor tissue, collected at surgery.

The CDR3 region has the DNA TGTGCCAGCATTCCGCCCGGGGGCGGGAGCGCCTACGAGCAGTACTTC. Amino acids: CASIPPGGGSAYEQYF. The chain combines TRBV28 with TRBJ2-7, with D perhaps matching TRBD2 (7 bases). This CDR3 region has 16 residues. Trimming shortened V by 7 bases and J by 2 bases, and 21 bases separated the two germline ends. Germline V gives CDR1 MDHEN, CDR2 SYDVKM. Filled out from reference TRBV28 and TRBJ2-7, the complete variable domain reads DVKVTQSSRYLVKRTGEKVFLECVQDMDHENMFWYRQDPGLGLRLIYFSYDVKMKEKGDIPEGYSVSREKKERFSLILESASTNQTSMYLCASIPPGGGSAYEQYFGPGTRLTVT.